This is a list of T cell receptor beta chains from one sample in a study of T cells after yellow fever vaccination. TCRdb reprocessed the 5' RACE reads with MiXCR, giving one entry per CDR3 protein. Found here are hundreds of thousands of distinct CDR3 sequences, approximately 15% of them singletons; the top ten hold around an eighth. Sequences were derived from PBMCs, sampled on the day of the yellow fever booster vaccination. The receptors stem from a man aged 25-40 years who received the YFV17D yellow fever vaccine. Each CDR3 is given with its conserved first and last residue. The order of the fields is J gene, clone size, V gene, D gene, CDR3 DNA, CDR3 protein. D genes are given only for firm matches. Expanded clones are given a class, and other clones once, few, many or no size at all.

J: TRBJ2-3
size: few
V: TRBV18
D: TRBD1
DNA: TGTGCCAGCTCGCTTGGACAGGGAAGTGGCAGAGATACGCAGTATTTT
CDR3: CASSLGQGSGRDTQYF

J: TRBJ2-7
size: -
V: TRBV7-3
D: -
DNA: TGTGCCAACAGCTTAAATCCGGGCGAGGGGAAGCAGTACTTC
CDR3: CANSLNPGEGKQYF

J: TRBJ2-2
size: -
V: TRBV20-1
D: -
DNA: TGCAGTGCTAGAGACCCCCTTGAAGGGCGTAGCGGCGGGGAGCTGTTTTTT
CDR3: CSARDPLEGRSGGELFF

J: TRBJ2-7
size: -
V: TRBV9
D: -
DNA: TGTGCCAGCAGCGTAGGGGCAGCCTTCCTCCGTGCGGAGGAGCAGTACTTC
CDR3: CASSVGAAFLRAEEQYF

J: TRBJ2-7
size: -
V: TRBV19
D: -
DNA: TGTGCCGGTCGGGCGGGAGGACAGGATAGCTCCTACGAGCAGTACTTC
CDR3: CAGRAGGQDSSYEQYF

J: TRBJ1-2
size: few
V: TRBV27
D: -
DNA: TGTGCCAGCAGGAGCCGGGGGACCTATGGCTACACCTTC
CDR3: CASRSRGTYGYTF

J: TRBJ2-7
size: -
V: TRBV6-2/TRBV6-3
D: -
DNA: TGTGCCAGCAGTGCGATGAGGTCCTACGAGCAGTACTTC
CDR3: CASSAMRSYEQYF

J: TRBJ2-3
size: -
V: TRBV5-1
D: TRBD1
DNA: TGCGCCAGCAGCTTGGAAAGGGGGCGACCCAATACGCAGTATTTT
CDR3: CASSLERGRPNTQYF

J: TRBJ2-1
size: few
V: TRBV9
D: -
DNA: TGTGCCAGCAGCGTTACCGGGGGCTCGTTCAATGAGCAGTTCTTC
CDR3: CASSVTGGSFNEQFF

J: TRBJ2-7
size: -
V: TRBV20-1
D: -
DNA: TGCAGTGCTGGGACCTTTTTAGGGTCGCCCGAGCAGTACTTC
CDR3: CSAGTFLGSPEQYF

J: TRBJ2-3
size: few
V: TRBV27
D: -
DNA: TGTGCCAACCTACTGTATAGCGGTTCAGATACGCAGTATTTT
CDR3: CANLLYSGSDTQYF

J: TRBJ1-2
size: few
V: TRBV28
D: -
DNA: TGTGCCAGCAGAGAACTTACCGGGCCCCAAGGGGGCTACACCTTC
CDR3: CASRELTGPQGGYTF

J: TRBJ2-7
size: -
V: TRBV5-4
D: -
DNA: TGTGCCAGCAGCCAACCGGGACGCGACTCCTACGAGCAGTACTTC
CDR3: CASSQPGRDSYEQYF

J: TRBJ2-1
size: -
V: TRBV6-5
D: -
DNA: TGTGCCAGCAGTTACTCCGTTCCTAGCGACTCATACAATGAGCAGTTCTTC
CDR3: CASSYSVPSDSYNEQFF

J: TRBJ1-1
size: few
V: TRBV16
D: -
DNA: TGTGCCAGCAGCCATCCTGGGGGGACTAACACTGAAGCTTTCTTT
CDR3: CASSHPGGTNTEAFF

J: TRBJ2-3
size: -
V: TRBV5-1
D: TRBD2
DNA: TGCGCCACCCAACTAGCGGGAGACACAGATACGCAGTATTTT
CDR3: CATQLAGDTDTQYF

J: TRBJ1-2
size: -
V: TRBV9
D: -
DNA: TGTGCCAGCAGCGTAGGGACCGCTAAAGACTATGGCTACACCTTC
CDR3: CASSVGTAKDYGYTF

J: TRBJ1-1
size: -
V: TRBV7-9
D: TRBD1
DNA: TGTGCCAGCAGCTTAGGGACAGGGATTTCTGAAGCTTTCTTT
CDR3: CASSLGTGISEAFF

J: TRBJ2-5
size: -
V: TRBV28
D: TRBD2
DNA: TGTGCCAGCGTAACCTCGGCGGGAGATGGTGGGACCCAGTACTTC
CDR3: CASVTSAGDGGTQYF

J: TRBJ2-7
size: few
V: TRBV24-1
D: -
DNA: TGTGCCACCCCCCATTCTAGGGGGTACTCCTACGAGCAGTACTTC
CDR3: CATPHSRGYSYEQYF

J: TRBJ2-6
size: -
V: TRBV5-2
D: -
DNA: TGTGCCAGCAGACCTGATCCCGCGGGAGGCTCTGGGGCCAACGTCCTGACTTTC
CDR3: CASRPDPAGGSGANVLTF

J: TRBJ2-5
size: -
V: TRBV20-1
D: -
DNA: TGCAGTGCCACTGACCAACTTAGAATCCAAGAGACCCAGTACTTC
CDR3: CSATDQLRIQETQYF

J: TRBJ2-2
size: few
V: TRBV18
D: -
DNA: TGTGCCAGCTCACGTCCTACAGGGTCGGACACCGGGGAGCTGTTTTTT
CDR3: CASSRPTGSDTGELFF

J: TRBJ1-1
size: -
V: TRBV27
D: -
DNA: TGTGCCAGCAGGGTCTCGGGGGCCTCGAACACTGAAGCTTTCTTT
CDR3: CASRVSGASNTEAFF

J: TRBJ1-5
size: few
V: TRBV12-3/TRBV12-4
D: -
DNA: TGTGCCAGCAGTTTATGGTCAGGGAGTCAGCCCCAGCATTTT
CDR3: CASSLWSGSQPQHF

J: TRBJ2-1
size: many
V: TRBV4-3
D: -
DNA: TGCGCCAGCAGCCAAGAAGTCCGGGACTTGGCCTCCTACAATGAGCAGTTCTTC
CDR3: CASSQEVRDLASYNEQFF

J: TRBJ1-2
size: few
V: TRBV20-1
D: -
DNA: TGCAGTGCTAGAGACACAGAGAACTATGGCTACACCTTC
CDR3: CSARDTENYGYTF

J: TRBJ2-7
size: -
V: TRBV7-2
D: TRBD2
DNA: TGTGCCAGCAGCTCCGGCGGGAGTTCGGACGAGCAGTACTTC
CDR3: CASSSGGSSDEQYF

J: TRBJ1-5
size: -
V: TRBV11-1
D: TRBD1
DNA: TGTGCCAGCAGCTTAGACAGGGGGCTGTGTATTTGCAATCAGCCCCAGCATTTT
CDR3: CASSLDRGLCICNQPQHF

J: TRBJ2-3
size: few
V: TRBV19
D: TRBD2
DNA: TGTGCCAGTAGTATGGGACTAGCGGGACCCACAGATACGCAGTATTTT
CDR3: CASSMGLAGPTDTQYF

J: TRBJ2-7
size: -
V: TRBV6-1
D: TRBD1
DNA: TGTGCCACGCATCCCACCTCGACAGGGGGGGACTACGAGCAGTACTTC
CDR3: CATHPTSTGGDYEQYF

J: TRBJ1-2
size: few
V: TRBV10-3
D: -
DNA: TGTGCCATCAGTGAGTCGGGCAGTAACTATGGCTACACCTTC
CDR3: CAISESGSNYGYTF

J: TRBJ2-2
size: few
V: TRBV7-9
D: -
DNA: TGTGCCAGCAGCACAGACGACAGGCTCTTTAATGGGCTGTTTTTT
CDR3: CASSTDDRLFNGLFF

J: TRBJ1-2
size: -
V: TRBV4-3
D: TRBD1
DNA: TGCGCCAGCAGCCGGACTTACGGGACAGAGTCTAACTATGGCTACACCTTC
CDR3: CASSRTYGTESNYGYTF

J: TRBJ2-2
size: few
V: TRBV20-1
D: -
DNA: TGCAGTGCTGGGCACGGGAGCACCGGGGAGCTGTTTTTT
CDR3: CSAGHGSTGELFF

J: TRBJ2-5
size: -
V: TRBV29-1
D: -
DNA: TGCAGCGGCGCGAAGCGAACCCAAGAGACCCAGTACTTC
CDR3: CSGAKRTQETQYF

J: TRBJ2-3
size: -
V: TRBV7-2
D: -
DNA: TGTGCCAGCAGGGCCCGTACAGATACGCAGTATTTT
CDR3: CASRARTDTQYF

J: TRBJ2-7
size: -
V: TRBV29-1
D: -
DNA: TGCAGCGTTGGAAACGGAGACTACGAGCAGTACTTC
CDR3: CSVGNGDYEQYF

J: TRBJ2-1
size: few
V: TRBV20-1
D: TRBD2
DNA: TGCAGTGCAAAGACTAGCGATGAGCAGTTCTTC
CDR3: CSAKTSDEQFF

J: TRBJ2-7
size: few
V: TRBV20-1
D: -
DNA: TGCAGTGCTAGGGACCACTACGAGCAGTACTTC
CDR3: CSARDHYEQYF

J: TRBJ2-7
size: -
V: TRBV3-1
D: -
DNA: TGTGCCAGCAGCCAATCAACCGGGACTCGTGAGGGGTACTTC
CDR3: CASSQSTGTREGYF

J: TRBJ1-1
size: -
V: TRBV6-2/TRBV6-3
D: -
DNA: TGTGCCAGCAGTTACTCGGGGGGAATGAACACTGAAGCTTTCTTT
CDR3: CASSYSGGMNTEAFF

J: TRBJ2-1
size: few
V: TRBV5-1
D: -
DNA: TGCGCCAGCAGCGAGACAAATGAGCAGTTCTTC
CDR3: CASSETNEQFF

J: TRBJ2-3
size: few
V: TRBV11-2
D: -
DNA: TGTGCCAGCAGCTTAGGAGTTAATACGCAGTATTTT
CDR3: CASSLGVNTQYF

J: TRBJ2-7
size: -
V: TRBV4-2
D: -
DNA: TGTGCCAGCAGCCAAGGGAGGGAGACCAGCTCCTACGAGCAGTACTTC
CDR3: CASSQGRETSSYEQYF

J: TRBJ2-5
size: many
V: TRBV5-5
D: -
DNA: TGTGCCAGCAGCGAGACAGTATCCCTGTGGAAAGAGACCCAGTACTTC
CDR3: CASSETVSLWKETQYF

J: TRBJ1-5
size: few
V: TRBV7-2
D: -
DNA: TGTGCCAGCGGGCGGGGGACCAGTCAGCCCCAGCATTTT
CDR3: CASGRGTSQPQHF

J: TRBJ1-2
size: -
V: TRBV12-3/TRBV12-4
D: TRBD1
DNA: TGTGCCAGCAGCCAAGGGACAGTCTATGGCTACACCTTC
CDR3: CASSQGTVYGYTF

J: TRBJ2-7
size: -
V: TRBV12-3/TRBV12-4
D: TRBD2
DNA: TGTGCCAGCAGTTTAGCTCGCAGACTAGCGGGGCTCTACGAGCAGTACTTC
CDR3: CASSLARRLAGLYEQYF

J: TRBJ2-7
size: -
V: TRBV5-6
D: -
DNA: TGTGCCAGCAGCCCACCGACTGAGGACCGATACGAGCAGTGCTTC
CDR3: CASSPPTEDRYEQCF